This TCR beta chain was found in a study of beta chain features in type 1 diabetes. Germline CDR1 MNHNS, CDR2 SASEGT. This CDR3 is 13 amino acids long. V was pared by 8 bases and J by 0 bases, with 5 bases between. About this clone: Its antigen is unknown.

Expressed TCRB transcripts were sequenced because the isolated RNA had all been reverse transcribed beforehand. The repertoire was sequenced with immunoSEQ multiplex PCR; TCRdb's copy has only in-frame clones and lacks some. The sample carries some 350,000 clones, approximately 12% recorded once. CD45RO/CCR7/CD25/CD127/CD95/CD27 sorting isolated CD4+ naive, central memory, regulatory and stem cell-like memory cells. Study-level findings and limits: In all four CD4+ subsets, TCRB CDR3 length was significantly, moderately reduced in type 1 diabetes. Short templates might get an advantage during PCR, and this would be equal in patients and controls.

J is TRBJ2-6 and V is TRBV6-1; a weak D match, TRBD1 (5 bases). Sequenced material: naive CD4+ T cells from blood. This sequence originates from a woman younger than 35 with type 1 diabetes. The CDR3 loop reads CASDSSGANVLTF. The DNA of the CDR3 is TGTGCCAGCGACAGCTCTGGGGCCAACGTCCTGACTTTC.